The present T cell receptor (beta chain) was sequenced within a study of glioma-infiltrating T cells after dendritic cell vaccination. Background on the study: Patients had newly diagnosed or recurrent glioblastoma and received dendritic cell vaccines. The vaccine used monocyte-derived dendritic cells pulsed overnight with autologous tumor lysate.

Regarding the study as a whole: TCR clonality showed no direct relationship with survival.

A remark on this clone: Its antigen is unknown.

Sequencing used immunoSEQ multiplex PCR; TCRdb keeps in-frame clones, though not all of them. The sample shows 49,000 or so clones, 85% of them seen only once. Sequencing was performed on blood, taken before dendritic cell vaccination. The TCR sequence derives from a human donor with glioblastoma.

The CDR3 is CASSLGPSSYNEQFF. The CDR3 coding sequence is TGTGCCAGCAGCTTAGGCCCTAGCTCCTACAATGAGCAGTTCTTC. V usage is TRBV7-3 and J usage is TRBJ2-1; D is undetermined. Germline CDR1 is SGHTA and CDR2 is FQGTGA. V shed 2 bases and J shed 0 bases, with 8 bases lying between them. The CDR3 covers 15 residues.